These T cell receptor beta chains were read from a single sample in a study of blood T cells in healthy people across ages. TCRdb recomputed calls from the 5' RACE reads with MiXCR, one row per CDR3 protein. The data hold some 700,000 distinct CDR3 sequences, with approximately 43% observed a single time. The sequenced sample was blood. The source of these receptors is a woman aged 55-75 years in good health. CDR3s include the opening cysteine and the closing phenylalanine or tryptophan. D genes are given only for firm matches. Expanded clones are given a class, and other clones once, few, many or no size at all.

J gene | V gene | D gene | clone size | CDR3 DNA | CDR3 protein
TRBJ1-5 | TRBV12-3/TRBV12-4 | - | - | TGTGCCAGCAGTTTAAGGGTTTGGCGCAATCAGCCCCAGCATTTT | CASSLRVWRNQPQHF
TRBJ1-1 | TRBV7-2 | - | - | TGTGCCAGCAGCGCCCCGGGAGTAACGAGAGCTTTCTTT | CASSAPGVTRAFF
TRBJ2-1 | TRBV20-1 | - | - | TGCAGTGCTAGACGAAGGGGCAACGGAGAGCAGTTCTTC | CSARRRGNGEQFF
TRBJ2-7 | TRBV7-2 | - | - | TGTGCCAGCAGCTTAAGGCGCCCGTCCTACGAGCAGTACTTC | CASSLRRPSYEQYF
TRBJ2-5 | TRBV20-1 | TRBD2 | few | TGCAGTGCTGCGGGACTAGCGGGGGGCGAAGAGACCCAGTACTTC | CSAAGLAGGEETQYF
TRBJ1-1 | TRBV20-1 | - | few | TGCAGTGCTAGAGATGCCCGTCCAACTACTGAAGCTTTCTTT | CSARDARPTTEAFF
TRBJ2-7 | TRBV20-1 | TRBD2 | few | TGCAGTGCCCGGACTAGCGGGAGTGGCGAGCAGTACTTC | CSARTSGSGEQYF
TRBJ1-2 | TRBV20-1 | TRBD1 | - | TGCAGTAGATTTACAGGGGGCAAGGACGGTGGCTACACCTTC | CSRFTGGKDGGYTF
TRBJ2-1 | TRBV24-1 | TRBD2 | - | TGTGCCACCAGTGGAACTAGCGGCTACAATGATGAGCAGTTCTTC | CATSGTSGYNDEQFF
TRBJ1-2 | TRBV30 | TRBD1 | - | TGTGCCTGTTTTAGGAAGGGGGCCAACTATGGCTACACCTTC | CACFRKGANYGYTF
TRBJ2-7 | TRBV5-1 | TRBD2 | few | TGCGCCAGCAGCTTGGGGGACTATCCCGGGTCGGGCGAGCAGTACTTC | CASSLGDYPGSGEQYF
TRBJ2-4 | TRBV6-2/TRBV6-3 | - | once | TGTGCCAGCCTAGACCCCCTAGCCAAAAACATTCAGTACTTC | CASLDPLAKNIQYF
TRBJ1-2 | TRBV7-2 | - | - | TGTGCCAGCAACCAGGGTGTAGGGCGCGGTTATGGCTACACCTTC | CASNQGVGRGYGYTF
TRBJ2-1 | TRBV12-3/TRBV12-4 | - | many | TGTGCCAGCAGTTTAACCGAAGTGGAGTTCTTC | CASSLTEVEFF
TRBJ2-1 | TRBV6-2/TRBV6-3 | - | - | TGTGCCAGCAGTCCCGAAGCCAAGGGGCGGCGGAATGAGCAGTTCTTC | CASSPEAKGRRNEQFF